Following are 6 T cell receptor beta chains from one sample sequenced in a study of T cells after posttransplantation cyclophosphamide. Data came from immunoSEQ multiplex PCR; TCRdb stores just in-frame clones and leaves some out. The data show almost 10,000 clones, around 89% seen once. Controls had myeloablative marrow grafts with methotrexate and calcineurin inhibitor, sampled at 1 year. The input for sequencing was PBMCs, taken 420 to 450 days after allogeneic stem cell transplant with calcineurin inhibitor and methotrexate. These receptors were collected from a male patient in his fifties who received an allogeneic stem cell transplant from an unrelated donor, was CMV-positive, and had chronic GVHD only. Some T cells may trace back to the graft donor.

The chain employs TRBV11-3 and TRBJ2-7, with TRBD2 as a possible D gene (6 bases). Per germline, CDR1 SGHNT and CDR2 YENEEA. The ends were cut back, 1 base at V and 3 bases at J, with 19 bases in the middle. The CDR3 loop spans 17 amino acids. CDR3 sequence reads: CASSLGFGDSLDYEQYF. The DNA for the CDR3 is TGTGCCAGCAGCTTAGGGTTCGGGGACTCCCTCGACTACGAGCAGTACTTC.

The chain couples TRBV12-2 to TRBJ2-5; the table gives TRBD2 as D, unverified against the DNA. TRBV12-2 is a pseudogene segment. The CDR3 length is 16 residues. The CDR3 protein is CASRLVVRGRQETQYF. The CDR3 bases are TGTGCAAGTCGCTTAGTGGTTAGAGGCCGGCAAGAGACCCAGTACTTC.

The chain combines TRBV6-1 with TRBJ2-1; 7 nucleotides agree with TRBD2. The ends lost 10 bases at V and 4 bases at J; junction bases unmatched: 10. Germline V gene data show CDR1 as MNHNS and CDR2 as SASEGT. The CDR3 consists of 14 residues. As DNA, the CDR3 is TGTGCCATCCATACCGGGACTACTTACAATGAGCAGTTCTTC. Residues: CAIHTGTTYNEQFF.

The rearrangement links TRBV7-8 to TRBJ1-4, with D hard to call. This CDR3 is built from 16 residues. In germline, CDR1 is SGHVS, CDR2 FQNEAQ. Trimming took off 4 bases at V and 3 bases at J, with 15 bases between the two ends. CDR3 residues: CASSWRAVHSNEKLFF. CDR3 bases: TGTGCCAGCAGCTGGAGGGCCGTCCACTCTAATGAAAAACTGTTTTTT.

This clone was detected only once. The chain employs TRBV19 and TRBJ2-1; 14 positions agree with TRBD2. With V trimmed by 7 bases and J by 8 bases, 10 bases remained unmatched. The germline CDR1 and CDR2 sequences are LNHDA and SQIVND (reference sequence). This CDR3 spans 16 amino acids. CDR3 in amino acids: CASKIGTSGSNHEQFF. The CDR3 DNA reads TGTGCCAGTAAAATCGGGACTAGCGGGAGTAACCATGAGCAGTTCTTC. Full variable domain (remainder filled in from reference TRBV19 and TRBJ2-1): DGGITQSPKYLFRKEGQNVTLSCEQNLNHDAMYWYRQDPGQGLRLIYYSQIVNDFQKGDIAEGYSVSREKKESFPLTVTSAQKNPTAFYLCASKIGTSGSNHEQFFGPGTRLTVL.

This rearrangement joins TRBV25-1 to TRBJ2-3; D gene unclear. CDR3 length: 13 residues. The V end lost 1 base, the J end lost 1 base, and 3 bases lay between the germline ends. CDR1 MGHDK and CDR2 SYGVNS come from the germline V gene. CDR3 coding DNA: TGTGCCAGCAGTGAATCGGGCACAGATACGCAGTATTTT. Protein: CASSESGTDTQYF.